This TCR beta chain was retrieved from a study of early T cells in non-severe SARS-CoV-2 infection. Study overall: Sequenced material consisted of bulk RNA (from unsorted whole blood), and chains were unpaired. Overall study results and limits: VDJdb matches were skewed toward anti-spike CD8 T cell responses.

About this clonotype: Its target is not known.

CDR1 MGHDK and CDR2 SYGVNS come from the germline V gene. V shed 1 base, J shed 6 bases, and the junction held 6 bases outside the gene matches. The CDR3 runs to 16 residues. Separate cDNA molecules each had unique molecular identifiers attached to them. Each CDR3 protein gets one entry after TCRdb re-called the 5' RACE reads with MiXCR. Of 54,000 or so distinct CDR3 sequences in the sample, approximately 5.6% were seen once. The genes are TRBV25-1 and TRBJ2-7; 13 bases line up with TRBD2. Material for sequencing was whole blood. The source is an adult who was a healthcare worker with PCR-confirmed SARS-CoV-2 infection or an uninfected control (not recorded which). The CDR3 DNA is TGTGCCAGCAGTGAATCATGGGGACTAGCGGGAAGCGAGCAGTACTTC. This sequence encodes CASSESWGLAGSEQYF.